This TCR beta chain was sequenced for a study of T cell responses to AZD1222 COVID-19 vaccine. Study conclusions and caveats: Spike-specific TCR breadth and depth grew following two AZD1222 doses. Close to half of all spike-specific TCRs reportedly target regions of the variants that are unmutated. Of the AZD1222 recipients, only 5 or 6 were seropositive at baseline.

This table comes from immunoSEQ multiplex PCR, and its TCRdb copy is limited to in-frame clones, with some not included. The table lists about 140,000 clones, 85% of them singletons. The CDR3 spans 15 residues. CDR1 is MGHRA and CDR2 is YSYEKL in the germline V gene. Trimming cost V 4 bases and J 9 bases; bases outside gene matches: 8. As to this clone: Its target is not known.

Here the sequenced sample was peripheral blood, taken 28 days after the second dose of the MenACWY control vaccine. The rearrangement links TRBV4-1 to TRBJ1-6; 8 positions match TRBD1. The receptor comes from an adult who received the MenACWY meningococcal vaccine as a control. The CDR3 region has the DNA TGCGCCAGCAGCCGCACCGGGACAGGCAGTTCACCCCTCCACTTT. Translated: CASSRTGTGSSPLHF.